The subject of this entry is one TCR beta chain. Its matching antigen is unknown. Primers: 60 Vbeta forward and 13 Jbeta reverse. Produced via immunoSEQ multiplex PCR; TCRdb's table is partial and in-frame only. The sample features 220,000 or so clones, with over 0.95% in its top ten. This CDR3 is built from 15 residues. The V gene lost 6 bases and the J gene lost 4 bases, with 20 bases spanning the gap. CDR1 SGHDT and CDR2 YYEEEE come from the germline V gene. The data derive from a study of cytomegalovirus exposure and HLA in healthy donors. About the study: Counted in an early data release were about 80 million unique TCRs from HLA-typed donors. Notes on the study in general: Segments of the TCR beta V type were, in most cases, productive about 90% or about 30% of the time in an earlier analysis.

The receptor's source is a girl aged 2 to 10 in good health and CMV-seropositive. The chain links TRBV5-6 to TRBJ2-7; tentatively, D is TRBD1 (6 bases). Source material: PBMCs. CDR3 DNA sequence: TGTGCCAGCATTTTATCGGCAGGGGACGCGTACGAGCAGTACTTC. It codes for CASILSAGDAYEQYF. Supplemented by reference TRBV5-6 and TRBJ2-7, the full variable domain reads DAGVTQSPTHLIKTRGQQVTLRCSPKSGHDTVSWYQQALGQGPQFIFQYYEEEERQRGNFPDRFSGHQFPNYSSELNVNALLLGDSALYLCASILSAGDAYEQYFGPGTRLTVT.